This record concerns one TCR beta chain sequence. In its sample, this clone was seen a few times. Its antigen has not been determined. No base-level quality is on record; no much larger clone is a single base apart. At diagnosis, tumor, uninvolved tumor-adjacent lung and peripheral blood were collected and then preserved as a mix of FFPE and fresh-frozen material. Blood samples were analyzed as peripheral blood mononuclear cells for TCR repertoire profiling. The source of the sample is a study of T cells in localized non-small cell lung cancer (dated by TCRdb to 2018 to 2021). Regarding the complete study: The study examined T cell repertoires in under 300 patients with early-stage NSCLC and compared tumors with uninvolved tumor-adjacent lungs. Of the NSCLC patients, roughly 130 were male and about a hundred were female, and the mean age was about 69 years. The cohort was made up of around 250 treatment-naive NSCLC patients whose localized lung tumors had been resected. General findings and caveats noted by the study authors: Since the design was exploratory, TCR variables were selected using unadjusted p-values with no false-discovery rate correction. Multi-region tumor sequencing was not performed, so intratumor heterogeneity could not be excluded. Uninvolved tumor-adjacent lung showed the highest T cell clonality, higher than tumor, which suggests more focused antigenic responses in the uninvolved tumor-adjacent lung. Higher blood T cell density associated with longer overall survival, while higher adjacent-lung clonality associated with shorter survival. A median of 57 of the top 100 tumor clones were detected in paired uninvolved adjacent lung, and around 30 of these tumor clones were also found among the top 100 clones of the paired uninvolved adjacent lung.

From a lookup of the germline V gene (reference sequence), CDR1 and CDR2 are SSHAT and FNYEAQ. Relative to germline, V is 8 bases shorter and J is 7 bases shorter, with 14 bases between their ends. There are 13 amino acids in the CDR3, from cysteine to phenylalanine inclusive. Left in the record is the CDR3 DNA by itself, 39 bases read in frame from the first base. TCR beta CDR3 regions were sequenced from DNA using the immunoSEQ Assay. The study's own analysis went as follows. To compute T cell density, TCR beta template counts were normalized to usable DNA, which was estimated by amplifying housekeeping genes. Richness was estimated using the preseqR package, with extrapolation to 400,000 templates for PBMC samples and to 120,000 templates for tissue samples. Clonality was taken to be one minus Pielou's evenness. Tissue-enriched TCRs were identified by differential abundance testing using productive amino-acid clonotypes, minimum total count 5 and alpha 0.1. The Jaccard Index and the Morisita Overlap Index were used to measure repertoire overlap between compartments. GLIPH clustered TCR beta CDR3s with public tetramer-defined viral CDR3s; viral motifs required at least three viral sequences plus V-gene enrichment. TCRdb provides this immuneACCESS table in a form limited to in-frame rearrangements. Some clones are lacking; in checked studies, under half of them reflect an unresolved V gene, and why the rest are absent is not known. D and trimming were read from the DNA, whereas the V and J calls and clone size are those reported in that table. The sample data list under 75,000 clones, and about nine tenths of these were observed just once. The top ten hold about a fifth of the sample.

The sequenced sample was peripheral blood, obtained before any cancer treatment. The TCR originated in a male donor older than 55 with stage III squamous cell lung carcinoma. Here the chain combines TRBV7-7 and TRBJ2-2; D gene: possibly TRBD1, on 6 matching bases. The bases are TGTGCCAGCGGGCAGGGGCAAAACGGGGAGCTGTTTTTT. It encodes CASGQGQNGELFF.